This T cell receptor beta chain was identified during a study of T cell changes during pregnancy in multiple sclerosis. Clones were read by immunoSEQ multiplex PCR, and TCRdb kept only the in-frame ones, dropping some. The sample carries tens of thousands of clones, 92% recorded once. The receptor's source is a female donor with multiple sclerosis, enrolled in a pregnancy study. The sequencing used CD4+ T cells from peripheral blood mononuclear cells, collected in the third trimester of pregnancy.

Here the CDR3 reads CASSDPRTGGNEQYF. The CDR3 DNA follows: TGTGCCAGCAGCGATCCTCGCACAGGGGGAAACGAGCAGTACTTC. The J gene is TRBJ2-7, the V gene TRBV5-4; TRBD1 matches 8 bases. The J segment lost 5 bases and the V segment lost 4 bases, leaving 11 bases of the junction unmatched. The V gene's germline CDR1 is SGHNT and CDR2 YYREEE (reference sequence). The CDR3 runs to 15 residues. The complete variable domain, with remaining parts taken from reference TRBV5-4 and TRBJ2-7, reads ETGVTQSPTHLIKTRGQQVTLRCSSQSGHNTVSWYQQALGQGPQFIFQYYREEENGRGNFPPRFSGLQFPNYSSELNVNALELDDSALYLCASSDPRTGGNEQYFGPGTRLTVT.